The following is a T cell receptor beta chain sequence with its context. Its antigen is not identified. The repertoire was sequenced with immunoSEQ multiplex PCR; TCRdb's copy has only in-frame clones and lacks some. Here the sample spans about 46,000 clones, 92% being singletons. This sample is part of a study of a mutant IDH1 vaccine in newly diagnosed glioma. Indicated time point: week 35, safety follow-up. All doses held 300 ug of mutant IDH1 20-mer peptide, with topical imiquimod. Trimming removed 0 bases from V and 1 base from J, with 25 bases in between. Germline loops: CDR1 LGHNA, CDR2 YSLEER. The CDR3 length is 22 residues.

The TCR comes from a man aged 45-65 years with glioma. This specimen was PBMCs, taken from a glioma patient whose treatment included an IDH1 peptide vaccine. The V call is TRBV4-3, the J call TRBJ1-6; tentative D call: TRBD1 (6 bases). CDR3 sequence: CASSQEPPGVGGALSYNSPLHF. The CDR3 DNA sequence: TGCGCCAGCAGCCAAGAACCCCCCGGTGTGGGGGGCGCGTTATCCTATAATTCACCCCTCCACTTT.